This passage covers 25 T cell receptor beta chains from one sample sequenced in a study of shared clonotypes between healthy human individuals. Sequencing was performed with immunoSEQ multiplex PCR; in TCRdb, only in-frame clones are kept and a portion is missing. This table holds roughly 1.4 million clones, approximately 98.5% found once. The sample consisted of naive CD4+ T cells sorted from blood. Specified subset: CD45RA+ positively selected. The receptors derive from a man aged 25-45 years in good health.

This chain uses TRBV5-1 with TRBJ2-7; the match to TRBD1 covers 11 bases. V was clipped by 4 bases and J by 6 bases; unmatched bases: 3. The germline V gene has CDR1 SGHRS and CDR2 YFSETQ. This CDR3 has 13 residues. CDR3 DNA: TGCGCCAGCAGCACGGGACAGGGGGGCGAGCAGTACTTC. Translated: CASSTGQGGEQYF.

CDR3 in DNA: TGTGCCAGCAGCTTAATCGGCAGTGGTCAGCCCCAGCATTTT. Translation: CASSLIGSGQPQHF. V usage is TRBV7-2 and J usage is TRBJ1-5, with D unresolved. This CDR3 is built from 14 residues. The ends were cut back, 2 bases at V and 6 bases at J, with 11 bases in the middle. Germline lookup yields CDR1 SGHTA and CDR2 FQGNSA.

This chain links TRBV19 with TRBJ1-4; D is uncertain. Trimming stripped 5 bases from V and 7 bases from J, with 8 bases between. This CDR3 has 12 residues. Germline V lookup: CDR1 LNHDA, CDR2 SQIVND (reference sequence). The CDR3 spells CASSPGSEKLFF. The CDR3 DNA reads as TGTGCCAGTAGTCCCGGTAGTGAAAAACTGTTTTTT.

The rearrangement joins TRBV28 to TRBJ2-5; D not resolved. The V end lost 5 bases, the J end lost 0 bases, and 16 bases lay between the germline ends. The CDR3 extends over 16 amino acids. Per germline, CDR1 MDHEN and CDR2 SYDVKM. CDR3 DNA sequence: TGTGCCAGCAGTGGGTCGGCAGGCCAGTACCAAGAGACCCAGTACTTC. Encoded protein: CASSGSAGQYQETQYF.

This clone occurred once. The sample carries other DNA sequences with the same CDR3. The chain uses TRBV5-1 and TRBJ2-3; D is ambiguous. Germline-derived CDR1 and CDR2 are SGHRS and YFSETQ. Trimming cost V 5 bases and J 2 bases, with 6 bases left between them. The CDR3 is 12 amino acids. The CDR3 DNA is TGCGCCAGCAGGGTCGACACAGATACGCAGTATTTT. Protein: CASRVDTDTQYF.

This chain connects TRBV30 to TRBJ2-7; TRBD1 aligns across 9 bases. Germline assignment: CDR1 GTSNPN and CDR2 SVGIG (reference sequence). CDR3 length: 12 residues. J lost 3 bases, V lost 6 bases, and 3 bases had no gene match. In nucleotides, the CDR3 is TGTGCCTGTTTGGGACAGGGCTACGAGCAGTACTTC. The encoded protein is CACLGQGYEQYF.

This chain connects TRBV25-1 to TRBJ2-3; D unresolved. Trimming shortened V by 1 base and J by 4 bases, and 6 bases separated the two germline ends. The CDR3 is 13 residues long. CDR1 is MGHDK and CDR2 is SYGVNS in the germline V gene. The CDR3 loop reads CASSEWVADTQYF. The CDR3 region has the DNA TGTGCCAGCAGTGAATGGGTGGCAGATACGCAGTATTTT.

This clone was seen only once. The V call is TRBV28, the J call TRBJ2-1; 9 positions match TRBD2. CDR3 length: 17 residues. CDR1 MDHEN and CDR2 SYDVKM come from the germline V gene. V shed 3 bases and J 4 bases; nucleotides not matched to a gene: 10. The CDR3 spells CASSLGRLAEKYNEQFF. In DNA, the CDR3 is TGTGCCAGCAGTTTGGGGAGACTAGCGGAAAAATACAATGAGCAGTTCTTC.

The sample holds one count of this clone. The sample has other DNA sequences that encode this CDR3 too. The chain is built from TRBV15 and TRBJ2-7; D call uncertain. Per the germline V gene, CDR1 is LNHNV and CDR2 is YYDKDF (reference sequence). With 0 bases removed from V and 0 bases from J, the gap between germline ends came to 6 bases. The CDR3 covers 14 residues. The CDR3 region has the DNA TGTGCCACCAGCAGAGACAAGAGCTCCTACGAGCAGTACTTC. This encodes CATSRDKSSYEQYF.

This clone was seen just once. The V call is TRBV19, the J call TRBJ1-5, with D possibly being TRBD1 (5 bases). The CDR3 extends over 14 amino acids. The V gene's germline CDR1 is LNHDA and CDR2 SQIVND (reference sequence). Trimming left V 6 bases short and J 2 bases short, with 11 bases between. In DNA form, the CDR3 reads TGTGCCAGTAGGTGGGGGAAGGGCAATCAGCCCCAGCATTTT. It encodes CASRWGKGNQPQHF.

This chain links TRBV11-2 with TRBJ2-7, with D unresolved. The V gene lost 4 bases and the J gene lost 3 bases, with 19 bases spanning the gap. Germline V CDR1 and CDR2: SGHAT, FQNNGV. The CDR3 contains 16 residues. CDR3 sequence: CASSSLMTPGYYEQYF. The CDR3, as DNA: TGTGCCAGCAGCTCCTTAATGACTCCCGGGTACTACGAGCAGTACTTC.

The genes are TRBV5-1 and TRBJ2-1; D unresolved. The CDR3 is 16 residues long. V lost 6 bases to trimming and J lost 3 bases, with 19 bases between them. Germline lookup yields CDR1 SGHRS and CDR2 YFSETQ. The CDR3 bases are TGCGCCAGCACTCCGGGCTCCCAAATCGACTACAATGAGCAGTTCTTC. It encodes CASTPGSQIDYNEQFF.

For this clone: At one end, the junction sequence differs from germline, possibly due to a read error. The chain recombines TRBV28 with TRBJ2-7; D is tentatively TRBD1 or TRBD2 (5 bases each). Germline V gene sequence: CDR1 MDHEN, CDR2 SYDVKM. The CDR3 length is 14 residues. CDR3 DNA: TGTGCCAGCAGTCTATGGGACGTAGCCTACGAGCAGTACTTC. It is translated as CASSLWDVAYEQYF.

This sequence joins TRBV20-1 and TRBJ2-7; no firm D call. This CDR3 spans 11 amino acids. Germline V gene lookup returns CDR1 DFQATT and CDR2 SNEGSKA (reference sequence). V was pared by 1 base and J by 5 bases, with 6 bases between. In DNA, the CDR3 is TGCAGTGCTAGAGTCCGGGACGAGCAGTACTTC. It specifies CSARVRDEQYF.

The chain combines TRBV6-1 with TRBJ1-1, with D hard to call. Trimming left V 3 bases short and J 3 bases short, with 11 bases between. This CDR3 has 14 amino acids. Germline CDR1 reads MNHNS; CDR2 reads SASEGT. CDR3: CASSEDWRDTEAFF. As DNA, the CDR3 is TGTGCCAGCAGTGAGGATTGGAGGGACACTGAAGCTTTCTTT.

The chain is built from TRBV10-3 and TRBJ1-4, with TRBD1 matching 9 bases. The CDR3 has 15 residues. After removal of 7 bases from V and 8 bases from J, the junction contained 11 bases not matched to a gene. Germline values: CDR1 ENHRY, CDR2 SYGVKD. CDR3 sequence: CAINPGQGSVEKLFF. CDR3 bases: TGTGCCATCAACCCGGGACAGGGAAGTGTCGAAAAACTGTTTTTT.

The rearrangement links TRBV7-6 to TRBJ2-2; TRBD1 matches 8 bases. V was pared by 3 bases and J by 1 base, with 4 bases of the junction left unmatched. The CDR3 runs to 16 residues. Germline V CDR1 and CDR2: SGHVS, FNYEAQ. The CDR3 DNA follows: TGTGCCAGCAGCTTCCACGGGACAGGGAACACCGGGGAGCTGTTTTTT. This sequence encodes CASSFHGTGNTGELFF.

This chain uses TRBV21-1 with TRBJ2-7; TRBD2 is the table's D call, not checked against the DNA. TRBV21-1 is shown as a pseudogene. The length of the CDR3 is 15 residues. The CDR3 coding sequence is TGTGCCATTTCCTTTCGCACGAACTTCACCTACGAGCAGTACTTC. Protein: CAISFRTNFTYEQYF.

The chain couples TRBV5-4 to TRBJ2-7; D may be TRBD1 (6 bases). Deletions cut 4 bases from V and 3 bases from J, with 17 bases between. The CDR3 consists of 15 residues. Germline CDR1 SGHNT, CDR2 YYREEE (reference sequence). The CDR3 spells CASSTKQGDRYEQYF. DNA for the CDR3: TGTGCCAGCAGCACTAAACAGGGAGACCGCTACGAGCAGTACTTC. Full variable domain (remainder filled in from reference TRBV5-4 and TRBJ2-7): ETGVTQSPTHLIKTRGQQVTLRCSSQSGHNTVSWYQQALGQGPQFIFQYYREEENGRGNFPPRFSGLQFPNYSSELNVNALELDDSALYLCASSTKQGDRYEQYFGPGTRLTVT.

This clone was observed a single time. This chain links TRBV5-1 with TRBJ2-1, with 12 bases matching TRBD1. This CDR3 contains 19 residues. Germline assignment: CDR1 SGHRS and CDR2 YFSETQ. V dropped 3 bases and J dropped 4; count of bases not matched to a gene: 14. DNA of the CDR3: TGCGCCAGCAGCTCCACCGGGACAGGGGGCATTCGGGTTTACAATGAGCAGTTCTTC. As protein: CASSSTGTGGIRVYNEQFF. The full variable domain, rest sourced from reference TRBV5-1 and TRBJ2-1, is KAGVTQTPRYLIKTRGQQVTLSCSPISGHRSVSWYQQTPGQGLQFLFEYFSETQRNKGNFPGRFSGRQFSNSRSEMNVSTLELGDSALYLCASSSTGTGGIRVYNEQFFGPGTRLTVL.

V is TRBV5-1 and J is TRBJ1-1; TRBD1 matches at 7 bases. CDR1 is SGHRS and CDR2 is YFSETQ in the germline V gene. J gave up 5 bases and V 3 bases, and 7 bases lay outside the gene matches. This CDR3 spans 14 amino acids. Here the CDR3 reads CASSSGQVRTEAFF. In nucleotides, the CDR3 is TGCGCCAGCAGCTCCGGACAGGTGAGGACTGAAGCTTTCTTT.

The J gene is TRBJ2-7, the V gene TRBV6-5; D assignment may be TRBD1 or TRBD2 (6 bases each). Germline CDR1 reads MNHEY; CDR2 reads SVGAGI. The CDR3 length is 14 residues. The V end lost 8 bases, the J end lost 0 bases, and 14 bases lay between the germline ends. The chain's CDR3 is CASSRGTSSYEQYF. The CDR3 bases are TGTGCCAGCTCCCGGGGGACAAGCTCCTACGAGCAGTACTTC.

The V gene is TRBV18, the J gene TRBJ2-3; D tentatively fits TRBD1 or TRBD2 (5 bases each). The CDR3 totals 15 residues. The V gene's germline CDR1 is KGHSH and CDR2 LQKENI. The ends were cut back, 4 bases at V and 1 base at J, with 12 bases in the middle. CDR3 bases: TGTGCCAGCTCACGGGACCGGGATGGCACAGATACGCAGTATTTT. Its translation is CASSRDRDGTDTQYF.

In DNA form, the CDR3 reads TGTGCCAGCAGCCGCGTAAGCCTTAATGAAAAACTGTTTTTT. This encodes CASSRVSLNEKLFF. This chain uses TRBV7-6 with TRBJ1-4; no clear D. Trimming stripped 5 bases from V and 4 bases from J, with 11 bases between. The CDR3 consists of 14 residues. Germline lookup yields CDR1 SGHVS and CDR2 FNYEAQ.

The chain joins TRBV5-1 to TRBJ1-1, with a possible D match to TRBD1 (6 bases). This CDR3 contains 15 residues. Per germline, CDR1 SGHRS and CDR2 YFSETQ. The V end was cut by 4 bases, the J end by 2 bases, with 15 bases between. CDR3 region: CASSARETGNTEAFF. The CDR3 DNA sequence: TGCGCCAGCAGCGCCCGAGAGACAGGTAACACTGAAGCTTTCTTT.